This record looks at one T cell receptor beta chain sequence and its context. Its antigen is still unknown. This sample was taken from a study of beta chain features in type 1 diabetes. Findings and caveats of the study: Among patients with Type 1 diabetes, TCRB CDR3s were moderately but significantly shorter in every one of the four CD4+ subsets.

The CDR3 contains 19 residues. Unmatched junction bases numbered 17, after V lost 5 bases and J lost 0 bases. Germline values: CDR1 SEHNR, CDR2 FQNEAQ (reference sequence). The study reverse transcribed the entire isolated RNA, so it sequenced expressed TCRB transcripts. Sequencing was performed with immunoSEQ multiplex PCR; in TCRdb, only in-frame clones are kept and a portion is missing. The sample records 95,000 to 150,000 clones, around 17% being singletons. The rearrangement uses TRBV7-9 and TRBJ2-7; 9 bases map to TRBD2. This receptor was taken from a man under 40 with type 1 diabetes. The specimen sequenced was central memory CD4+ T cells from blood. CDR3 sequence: CASSQRLGLAGSSSYEQYF. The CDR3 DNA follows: TGTGCCAGCAGCCAACGCTTGGGTCTAGCGGGGTCCAGCTCCTACGAGCAGTACTTC.